Listed below are T cell receptor beta chains from one sample, sequenced in a study of blood T cells in healthy people across ages. TCRdb re-called the 5' RACE reads with MiXCR, one entry per CDR3 protein. Of more than 450,000 distinct CDR3 sequences listed, around a quarter are singletons. These sequences were also reported in another study, on T cells of mothers and their children.

The sequencing input was blood. Every receptor here comes from a boy aged 2 to 9 in good health. Each CDR3 is given with its conserved first and last residue. The order of the fields is D gene, J gene, V gene, clone size, CDR3 DNA, CDR3 protein. A D gene is named only where the DNA matches it firmly. The size field is filled for only some rows; it gives once, few, many or a size class.

d_call: -
j_call: TRBJ1-5
v_call: TRBV12-5
clone_size: once
cdr3_nt: TGTGCTAGTGCCCCGGGGGGCGCGAGCAATCAGCCCCAGCATTTT
cdr3_aa: CASAPGGASNQPQHF

d_call: -
j_call: TRBJ2-5
v_call: TRBV5-1
clone_size: many
cdr3_nt: TGCGCCAGCAGCGAGACGGGGGGCCGAATGGTTCAAGAGACCCAGTACTTC
cdr3_aa: CASSETGGRMVQETQYF

d_call: TRBD2
j_call: TRBJ2-7
v_call: TRBV28
clone_size: -
cdr3_nt: TGTGCCAGCAGTCCAAGGCGGGGGGGAGGAATGATCTCCTACGAGCAGTACTTC
cdr3_aa: CASSPRRGGGMISYEQYF

d_call: TRBD1
j_call: TRBJ1-4
v_call: TRBV15
clone_size: few
cdr3_nt: TGTGCCACCAGCAGCCCTTATACGCCGGGACAGGGTAGCTCATACGAAAAACTGTTTTTT
cdr3_aa: CATSSPYTPGQGSSYEKLFF

d_call: TRBD1
j_call: TRBJ2-5
v_call: TRBV15
clone_size: many
cdr3_nt: TGTGCCACCAGCAGATCGACAGGGGGAGAGACCCAGTACTTC
cdr3_aa: CATSRSTGGETQYF

d_call: -
j_call: TRBJ2-7
v_call: TRBV29-1
clone_size: -
cdr3_nt: TGCAGCGTTGAAGGGATTTTACAGGGTTCCTACGAGCAGTACTTC
cdr3_aa: CSVEGILQGSYEQYF

d_call: -
j_call: TRBJ1-2
v_call: TRBV28
clone_size: -
cdr3_nt: TGTGCCAGCAAGGGGCGAAACTATGGCTACACCTTC
cdr3_aa: CASKGRNYGYTF

d_call: -
j_call: TRBJ1-5
v_call: TRBV20-1
clone_size: -
cdr3_nt: TGCAGTGCTTTACTAAATAGCAATCAGCCCCAGCATTTT
cdr3_aa: CSALLNSNQPQHF

d_call: -
j_call: TRBJ2-5
v_call: TRBV7-2
clone_size: few
cdr3_nt: TGTGCCGTCACTCTAGAGACCCAGTACTTC
cdr3_aa: CAVTLETQYF

d_call: TRBD2
j_call: TRBJ2-5
v_call: TRBV25-1
clone_size: few
cdr3_nt: TGTGCCAGCAGTGCTAGCGGGAGAGAGACCCAGTACTTC
cdr3_aa: CASSASGRETQYF

d_call: -
j_call: TRBJ2-7
v_call: TRBV9
clone_size: -
cdr3_nt: TGTGCCAGCAGCGTAGGACAGCCTCTCGGGGAGCAGTACTTC
cdr3_aa: CASSVGQPLGEQYF

d_call: -
j_call: TRBJ2-2
v_call: TRBV11-2
clone_size: -
cdr3_nt: TGTGCCAGCAGCTTACCCGTTACGGCCGGGGAGCTGTTTTTT
cdr3_aa: CASSLPVTAGELFF

d_call: -
j_call: TRBJ2-1
v_call: TRBV20-1
clone_size: -
cdr3_nt: TGCAGTGCTAGTTATCTGGGATACAATGAGCAGTTCTTC
cdr3_aa: CSASYLGYNEQFF

d_call: -
j_call: TRBJ1-4
v_call: TRBV12-3/TRBV12-4
clone_size: -
cdr3_nt: TGTGCCAGCAGCCTTGATGGGACGGGCGGCGAAAAACTGTTTTTT
cdr3_aa: CASSLDGTGGEKLFF

d_call: -
j_call: TRBJ2-6
v_call: TRBV3-1
clone_size: many
cdr3_nt: TGTGCCAGCAGCCAAGACAGCTCTGGGGCCAACGTCCTGACTTTC
cdr3_aa: CASSQDSSGANVLTF

d_call: -
j_call: TRBJ2-1
v_call: TRBV7-2
clone_size: few
cdr3_nt: TGTGCCAGCAGCTTAGGGGCCGGGAACTACAATGAGCAGTTCTTC
cdr3_aa: CASSLGAGNYNEQFF

d_call: TRBD1
j_call: TRBJ1-1
v_call: TRBV9
clone_size: -
cdr3_nt: TGTGCCAGCAGCGAGACAGGGAGGTCGGGGGCTGAAGCTTTCTTT
cdr3_aa: CASSETGRSGAEAFF

d_call: -
j_call: TRBJ1-6
v_call: TRBV10-3
clone_size: many
cdr3_nt: TGTGCCATCAGTGAGGGAAATTCACCCCTCCACTTT
cdr3_aa: CAISEGNSPLHF

d_call: TRBD1
j_call: TRBJ1-4
v_call: TRBV20-1
clone_size: -
cdr3_nt: TGCAGTGCTTCGGACAGGGAGAATGAAAAACTGTTTTTT
cdr3_aa: CSASDRENEKLFF

d_call: -
j_call: TRBJ2-3
v_call: TRBV7-9
clone_size: few
cdr3_nt: TGTGCCAGCAGCTTTGCCCACACAGATACGCAGTATTTT
cdr3_aa: CASSFAHTDTQYF

d_call: -
j_call: TRBJ2-5
v_call: TRBV5-1
clone_size: -
cdr3_nt: TGCGCCAGCAGCTTGAGACCCTCGATCCAAGAGACCCAGTACTTC
cdr3_aa: CASSLRPSIQETQYF

d_call: -
j_call: TRBJ2-7
v_call: TRBV12-3/TRBV12-4
clone_size: few
cdr3_nt: TGTGCCAGCAGTTTATGGGGGGTTAGCTCCTACGAGCAGTACTTC
cdr3_aa: CASSLWGVSSYEQYF

d_call: -
j_call: TRBJ1-6
v_call: TRBV7-9
clone_size: -
cdr3_nt: TGTGCCAGCAGCCAAAACATGGATTCACCCCTCCACTTT
cdr3_aa: CASSQNMDSPLHF

d_call: -
j_call: TRBJ1-4
v_call: TRBV29-1
clone_size: -
cdr3_nt: TGCAGCGTTGGAGGGGACTCGAGAAATGAAAAACTGTTTTTT
cdr3_aa: CSVGGDSRNEKLFF

d_call: TRBD1
j_call: TRBJ2-2
v_call: TRBV3-1
clone_size: -
cdr3_nt: TGTGCCAGCAGCCAAGCCCCCGGACAGGGGGGGAACACCGGGGAGCTGTTTTTT
cdr3_aa: CASSQAPGQGGNTGELFF

d_call: TRBD2
j_call: TRBJ2-7
v_call: TRBV27
clone_size: -
cdr3_nt: TGTGCCAGCAGAGGAGCGGGAGGCGAGCAGTACTTC
cdr3_aa: CASRGAGGEQYF

d_call: -
j_call: TRBJ2-4
v_call: TRBV6-6
clone_size: few
cdr3_nt: TGTGCCAGTCTCTCGACTTTAGAGCAGGGATACATTCAGTACTTC
cdr3_aa: CASLSTLEQGYIQYF

d_call: -
j_call: TRBJ1-6
v_call: TRBV20-1
clone_size: few
cdr3_nt: TGCAGTGCTCCTGAGCTAGGGGAGGTTAATTCACCCCTCCACTTT
cdr3_aa: CSAPELGEVNSPLHF

d_call: -
j_call: TRBJ1-5
v_call: TRBV10-2
clone_size: -
cdr3_nt: TGCGCCATCGGACAAGTCGTCCAGCCCCAGCATTTT
cdr3_aa: CAIGQVVQPQHF

d_call: -
j_call: TRBJ1-2
v_call: TRBV20-1
clone_size: -
cdr3_nt: TGCAGTGCCTCTAGGGAGGAGAGTGGAGGTGGCTACACCTTC
cdr3_aa: CSASREESGGGYTF

d_call: TRBD1
j_call: TRBJ2-5
v_call: TRBV7-2
clone_size: -
cdr3_nt: TGTGCCAGCAGCTTATTCACAGGGGGCATACAAGAGACCCAGTACTTC
cdr3_aa: CASSLFTGGIQETQYF

d_call: TRBD1
j_call: TRBJ2-1
v_call: TRBV5-1
clone_size: few
cdr3_nt: TGCGCCAGCAGCGTGCAGGGGGATCCCTACAATGAGCAGTTCTTC
cdr3_aa: CASSVQGDPYNEQFF

d_call: TRBD2
j_call: TRBJ2-3
v_call: TRBV12-3/TRBV12-4
clone_size: -
cdr3_nt: TGTGCCAGCAGGCGAGCGGGGGCAATAGGTGCTTATACGCAGTATTTT
cdr3_aa: CASRRAGAIGAYTQYF

d_call: -
j_call: TRBJ2-1
v_call: TRBV12-3/TRBV12-4
clone_size: -
cdr3_nt: TGTGCCAGCAGTTTTTGGGGGCCGGAGAATGAGCAGTTCTTC
cdr3_aa: CASSFWGPENEQFF

d_call: TRBD2
j_call: TRBJ2-1
v_call: TRBV9
clone_size: -
cdr3_nt: TGTGCCAGCTCATTAGGAAGTATGCGGGGGGGCCATGAGCAGTTCTTC
cdr3_aa: CASSLGSMRGGHEQFF

d_call: -
j_call: TRBJ2-7
v_call: TRBV12-3/TRBV12-4
clone_size: few
cdr3_nt: TGTGCCAGCAGTGTTCGACTAGGTTGGTACGAGCAGTACTTC
cdr3_aa: CASSVRLGWYEQYF

d_call: -
j_call: TRBJ1-1
v_call: TRBV6-2/TRBV6-3
clone_size: -
cdr3_nt: TGTGCCAGCAAACAGGCTTCGAACACTGAAGCTTTCTTT
cdr3_aa: CASKQASNTEAFF

d_call: TRBD1
j_call: TRBJ1-4
v_call: TRBV10-3
clone_size: few
cdr3_nt: TGTGCCATCAGTGCCGACAGGGCCACTGAAAAACTGTTTTTT
cdr3_aa: CAISADRATEKLFF

d_call: TRBD2
j_call: TRBJ2-1
v_call: TRBV3-1
clone_size: few
cdr3_nt: TGTGCCAGCAGCCAGAGGTCTAGCGGGGGTCCCCAAATGTTCTTC
cdr3_aa: CASSQRSSGGPQMFF

d_call: -
j_call: TRBJ1-2
v_call: TRBV29-1
clone_size: few
cdr3_nt: TGCAGCGCTGGGCGGGGGCGGAACTATGGCTACACCTTC
cdr3_aa: CSAGRGRNYGYTF

d_call: -
j_call: TRBJ2-7
v_call: TRBV9
clone_size: few
cdr3_nt: TGTGCCAGCAGCGTAGAAGACGAGTACGCCGAGCAGTACTTC
cdr3_aa: CASSVEDEYAEQYF

d_call: TRBD1
j_call: TRBJ1-2
v_call: TRBV6-5
clone_size: -
cdr3_nt: TGTGCCAGCAGACGGACAGGGGGTTTCGACACCTTC
cdr3_aa: CASRRTGGFDTF

d_call: -
j_call: TRBJ1-1
v_call: TRBV28
clone_size: few
cdr3_nt: TGTGCCAGCAGTTTTTATTCTATACAGGGTCCCACTGAAGCTTTCTTT
cdr3_aa: CASSFYSIQGPTEAFF

d_call: TRBD1
j_call: TRBJ1-2
v_call: TRBV3-1
clone_size: -
cdr3_nt: TGTGCCAGCAGCCAAGGTTGGACAGGGAACTATGGCTACACCTTC
cdr3_aa: CASSQGWTGNYGYTF

d_call: -
j_call: TRBJ2-1
v_call: TRBV7-9
clone_size: -
cdr3_nt: TGTGCCAGCAGCTCCCCCTCTCCATATGAGCAGTTCTTC
cdr3_aa: CASSSPSPYEQFF

d_call: -
j_call: TRBJ1-2
v_call: TRBV29-1
clone_size: once
cdr3_nt: TGCAGCGTGGTGGTTAACTATGGCTACACCTTC
cdr3_aa: CSVVVNYGYTF

d_call: TRBD2
j_call: TRBJ2-5
v_call: TRBV19
clone_size: -
cdr3_nt: TGTGCCAGTACGGGACTAGCGGGAGTGGAGACCCAGTACTTC
cdr3_aa: CASTGLAGVETQYF

d_call: -
j_call: TRBJ1-6
v_call: TRBV7-2
clone_size: -
cdr3_nt: TGTGCCAGCAGATCCGACACGAGCTCCTTACCCCTCCACTTT
cdr3_aa: CASRSDTSSLPLHF

d_call: -
j_call: TRBJ2-5
v_call: TRBV20-1
clone_size: -
cdr3_nt: TGCAGTGCTGCTGTGACTAGGACCCAAGAGACCCAGTACTTC
cdr3_aa: CSAAVTRTQETQYF

d_call: -
j_call: TRBJ2-6
v_call: TRBV10-3
clone_size: -
cdr3_nt: TGTGCCATCAGTAGGGGAGCTTCTGGGGCCAACGTCCTGACTTTC
cdr3_aa: CAISRGASGANVLTF